This T cell receptor (beta chain) was retrieved from a study of identical twins. Study-wide points: Invariant MAIT and iNKT cells could partly confound zero-insertion analyses. Out-of-frame alpha sequences shared by twins showed excess low generation probability. Cord blood's abundant beta clonotypes had fewer insertions, unlike memory repertoires.

V lost 3 bases and J lost 10, with 10 bases in between. CDR1 DFQATT and CDR2 SNEGSKA come from the germline V gene (reference sequence). The CDR3 sequence is 11 residues long. A universal primer site came from template switching; cDNA carried unique molecular identifiers. A single record per CDR3 protein comes from TCRdb applying MiXCR to the 5' RACE reads. The table includes some 1,700,000 distinct CDR3 sequences, under 35% detected once. This clonotype was observed a few times. Its antigen is undetermined. The sample consisted of cord blood. This TCR came from a newborn girl in good health. The V and J genes are TRBV20-1 and TRBJ2-1, with D possibly TRBD2 on 5 matching bases. The CDR3 bases are TGCAGTGCTAGGGGAGTGGAGGAGCAGTTCTTC. As protein: CSARGVEEQFF.